This T cell receptor beta chain came from a study of lymphopenia after photon versus proton radiotherapy. Findings and caveats of the study: After the lymphocyte nadir, photon-treated repertoires showed oligoclonal expansion, especially of CD8+ Temra cells. A bigger post-nadir fall in TCR diversity correlated inversely with survival time in deceased patients. Under photons, naive T cells and diversity fell while effector/memory populations rose. Authors raise, but do not show, better survival with proton therapy.

The CDR3 loop spans 16 amino acids. Germline V gene data show CDR1 as MNHEY and CDR2 as SVGAGI. V lost 4 bases, J lost 3 bases, and 7 bases stayed unmatched. A remark on this clone: As yet, its antigen is unknown.

TCRdb's copy holds only in-frame clones and misses some; the assay was immunoSEQ multiplex PCR. This sample has around 63,000 clones, with approximately 87% found just once. Sequencing was performed on peripheral blood, taken from a patient treated with proton-based radiotherapy. The chain employs TRBV6-5 and TRBJ2-1, with 9 positions matching TRBD2. This clonotype was obtained from a man aged 80 or over with esophageal cancer. The DNA of the CDR3 is TGTGCCAGCAGTTCAGTAGCGGGAGTCGGCTACAATGAGCAGTTCTTC. Amino acid sequence: CASSSVAGVGYNEQFF.